Shown below are 5 T cell receptor beta chains from a single sample sequenced in a study of blood T cell repertoires in COVID-19. Profiling relied on immunoSEQ multiplex PCR, and the TCRdb table lists in-frame clones only, not all of them. The sample consists of over 100,000 clones, around 88% of them appearing once. Sequenced: peripheral blood. The receptor source for this set is a man in his forties or fifties with acute or convalescent COVID-19.

V gene TRBV11-2 combines with J gene TRBJ2-4, with a possible D match to TRBD1 (5 bases). Germline CDR1 and CDR2: SGHAT and FQNNGV. V was pared by 8 bases and J by 0 bases, with 8 bases between. CDR3 length equals 13 residues. CDR3 DNA sequence: TGTGCCAGCGGGGCCATAGCCAAAAACATTCAGTACTTC. Protein: CASGAIAKNIQYF.

The chain is built from TRBV28 and TRBJ1-5, with D uncertain. The ends were cut back, 5 bases at V and 4 bases at J, with 6 bases in the middle. CDR1 is MDHEN and CDR2 is SYDVKM in the germline V gene. The CDR3 runs 12 residues. The CDR3 protein is CASSILNQPQHF. The CDR3 DNA follows: TGTGCCAGCAGTATACTTAATCAGCCCCAGCATTTT.

This rearrangement joins TRBV5-4 to TRBJ1-1, with 8 bases lining up with TRBD1. The CDR3 is 17 amino acids. The ends lost 5 bases at V and 3 bases at J; junction bases unmatched: 15. Germline-derived CDR1 and CDR2 are SGHNT and YYREEE (reference sequence). CDR3 nucleotide sequence: TGTGCCAGCAGACGGGCCCCGCAGGGGGCCGCGGACACTGAAGCTTTCTTT. Its translation is CASRRAPQGAADTEAFF. Together with reference TRBV5-4 and TRBJ1-1, the CDR3 gives the full variable domain: ETGVTQSPTHLIKTRGQQVTLRCSSQSGHNTVSWYQQALGQGPQFIFQYYREEENGRGNFPPRFSGLQFPNYSSELNVNALELDDSALYLCASRRAPQGAADTEAFFGQGTRLTVV.

V and J are TRBV27 and TRBJ2-6; 7 positions agree with TRBD1. With V trimmed by 6 bases and J by 2 bases, 7 bases remained unmatched. This CDR3 is 16 amino acids long. Germline values: CDR1 MNHEY, CDR2 SMNVEV (reference sequence). The CDR3, as DNA: TGTGCCAGCAGCCGGATCGGACAGGCTGGGGCCAACGTCCTGACTTTC. This gives the protein CASSRIGQAGANVLTF.

The chain has TRBV28 and TRBJ2-1; 7 bases line up with TRBD1. The CDR3 loop spans 13 amino acids. Losses at the gene ends were 8 bases for V and 9 bases for J; bases not matched to a gene: 10. The germline CDR1 and CDR2 sequences are MDHEN and SYDVKM. The CDR3 DNA follows: TGTGCCAGCGAAAGTGAAGGGGGCACTGAGCAGTTCTTC. It yields the protein CASESEGGTEQFF.